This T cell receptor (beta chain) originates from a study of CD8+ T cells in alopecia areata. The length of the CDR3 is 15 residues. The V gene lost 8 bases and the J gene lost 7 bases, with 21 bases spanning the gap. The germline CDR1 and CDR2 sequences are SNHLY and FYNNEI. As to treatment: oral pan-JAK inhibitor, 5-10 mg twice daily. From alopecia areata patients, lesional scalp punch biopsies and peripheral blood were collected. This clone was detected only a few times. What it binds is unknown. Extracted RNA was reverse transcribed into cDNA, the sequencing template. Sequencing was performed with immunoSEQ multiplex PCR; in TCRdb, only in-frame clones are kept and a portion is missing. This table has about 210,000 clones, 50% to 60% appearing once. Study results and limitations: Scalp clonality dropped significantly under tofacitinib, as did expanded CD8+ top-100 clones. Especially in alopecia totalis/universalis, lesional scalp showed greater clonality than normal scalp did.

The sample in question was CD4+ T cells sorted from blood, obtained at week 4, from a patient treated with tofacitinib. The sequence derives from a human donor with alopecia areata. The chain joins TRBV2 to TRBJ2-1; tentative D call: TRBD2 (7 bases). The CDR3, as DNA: TGTGCCAGCGCCCGGCGGGCGGGGGCCCAGAATGAGCAGTTCTTC. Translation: CASARRAGAQNEQFF.